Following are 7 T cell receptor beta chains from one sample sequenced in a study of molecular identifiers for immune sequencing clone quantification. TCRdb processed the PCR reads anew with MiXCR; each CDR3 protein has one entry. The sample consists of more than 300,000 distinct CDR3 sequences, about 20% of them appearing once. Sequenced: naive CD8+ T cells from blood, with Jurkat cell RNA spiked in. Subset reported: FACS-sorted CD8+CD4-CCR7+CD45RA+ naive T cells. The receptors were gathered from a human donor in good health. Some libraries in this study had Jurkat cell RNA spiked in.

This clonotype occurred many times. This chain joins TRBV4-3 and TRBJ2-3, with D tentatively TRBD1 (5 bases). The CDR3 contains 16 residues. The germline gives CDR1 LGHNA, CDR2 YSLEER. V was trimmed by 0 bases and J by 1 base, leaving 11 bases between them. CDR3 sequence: CASSQDRLGGTDTQYF. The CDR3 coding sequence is TGCGCCAGCAGCCAAGACAGGCTAGGGGGCACAGATACGCAGTATTTT.

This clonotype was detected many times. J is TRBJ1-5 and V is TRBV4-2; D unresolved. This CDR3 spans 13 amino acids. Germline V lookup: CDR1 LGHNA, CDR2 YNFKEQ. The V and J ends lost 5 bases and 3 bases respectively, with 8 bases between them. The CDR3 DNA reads TGTGCCAGCAGCGCGGGGATCAATCAGCCCCAGCATTTT. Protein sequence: CASSAGINQPQHF.

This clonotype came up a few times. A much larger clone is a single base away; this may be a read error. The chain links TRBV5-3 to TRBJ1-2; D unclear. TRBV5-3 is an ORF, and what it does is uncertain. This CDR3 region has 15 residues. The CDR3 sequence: CASSLRHLNTYGYAF. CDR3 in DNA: TGTGCCAGCAGTTTACGACATCTTAACACATATGGCTACGCCTTC.

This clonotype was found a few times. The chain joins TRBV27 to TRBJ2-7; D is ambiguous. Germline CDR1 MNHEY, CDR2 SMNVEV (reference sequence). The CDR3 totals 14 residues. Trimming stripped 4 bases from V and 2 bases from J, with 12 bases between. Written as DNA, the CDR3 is TGTGCCAGCAGTTATATGAAGGGTCCCTACGAGCAGTACTTC. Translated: CASSYMKGPYEQYF.

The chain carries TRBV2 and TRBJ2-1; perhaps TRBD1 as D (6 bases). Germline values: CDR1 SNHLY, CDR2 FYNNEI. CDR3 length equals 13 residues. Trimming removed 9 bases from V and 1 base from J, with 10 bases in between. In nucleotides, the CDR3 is TGTGCCAGTACTCAGGGGTCCTACAATGAGCAGTTCTTC. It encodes CASTQGSYNEQFF.

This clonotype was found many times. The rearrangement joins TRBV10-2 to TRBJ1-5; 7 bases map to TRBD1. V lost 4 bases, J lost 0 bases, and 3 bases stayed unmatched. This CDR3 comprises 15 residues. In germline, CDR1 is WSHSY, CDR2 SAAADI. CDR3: CASSVGTVSNQPQHF. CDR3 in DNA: TGCGCCAGCAGTGTGGGGACAGTTAGCAATCAGCCCCAGCATTTT.

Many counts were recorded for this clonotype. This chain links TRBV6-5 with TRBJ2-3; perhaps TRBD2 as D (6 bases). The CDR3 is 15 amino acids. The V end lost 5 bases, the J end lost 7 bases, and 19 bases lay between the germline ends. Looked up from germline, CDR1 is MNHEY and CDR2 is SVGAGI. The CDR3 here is CASSQRLGEVYTQYF. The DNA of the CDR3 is TGTGCCAGCAGTCAACGACTAGGGGAGGTGTATACGCAGTATTTT.